The subject of this entry is one T cell receptor beta chain. Antigen unknown. The source of the sample is a study of T cells in Graves' hyperthyroidism and ophthalmopathy. Findings and limits, study-wide: For ophthalmopathy, model prediction preceded onset by a median approximately 6 months. Clonotypes that were expanded in thyroid above 0.001 mostly appeared in blood too.

Template material for amplifying TCR beta CDR3 regions consisted of RNA transcripts. The HTBI primer set served for first-round RT-PCR of the TCR CDR3. Each CDR3 protein gets one entry after TCRdb re-called the multiplex PCR reads with MiXCR. The sample has hundreds of thousands of distinct CDR3 sequences, approximately 15% seen once; the top ten hold about 20%. The V gene's germline CDR1 is ENHRY and CDR2 SYGVKD. V lost 6 bases, J lost 1 base, and 12 bases lay in between. The CDR3 consists of 14 residues. Participants, patients aged 18 to 65, had newly diagnosed hyperthyroidism with a duration under 2 months. Extraction of PBMCs used more than 8.5 ml of fresh peripheral blood.

Sequenced sample: blood. This chain connects TRBV10-3 to TRBJ1-2; D gene unclear. The TCR originated in a woman younger than 35 with Graves' hyperthyroidism. The CDR3 reads CAISEKTYNYGYTF. The CDR3 DNA sequence: TGTGCCATCAGCGAGAAGACCTATAACTATGGCTACACCTTC.